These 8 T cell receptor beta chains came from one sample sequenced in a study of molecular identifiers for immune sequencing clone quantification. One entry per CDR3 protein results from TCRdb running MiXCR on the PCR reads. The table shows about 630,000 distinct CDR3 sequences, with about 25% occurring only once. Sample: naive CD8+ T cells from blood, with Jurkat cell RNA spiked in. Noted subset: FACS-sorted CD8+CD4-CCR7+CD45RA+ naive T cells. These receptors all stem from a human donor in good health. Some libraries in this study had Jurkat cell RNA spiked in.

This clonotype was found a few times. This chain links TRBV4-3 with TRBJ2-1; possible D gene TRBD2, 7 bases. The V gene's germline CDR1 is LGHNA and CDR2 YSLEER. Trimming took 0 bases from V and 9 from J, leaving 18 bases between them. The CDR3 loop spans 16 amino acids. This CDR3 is CASSQDGRGGNREQFF. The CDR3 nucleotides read TGCGCCAGCAGCCAAGATGGGAGGGGGGGCAACCGTGAGCAGTTCTTC.

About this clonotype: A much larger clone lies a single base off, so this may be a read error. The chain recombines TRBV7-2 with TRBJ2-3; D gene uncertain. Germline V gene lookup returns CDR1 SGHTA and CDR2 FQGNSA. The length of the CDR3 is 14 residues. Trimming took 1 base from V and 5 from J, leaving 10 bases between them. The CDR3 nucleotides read TGTGCCAGCAGCTTAGAATTTGACATAGATACGCAGTATTTT. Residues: CASSLEFDIDTQYF.

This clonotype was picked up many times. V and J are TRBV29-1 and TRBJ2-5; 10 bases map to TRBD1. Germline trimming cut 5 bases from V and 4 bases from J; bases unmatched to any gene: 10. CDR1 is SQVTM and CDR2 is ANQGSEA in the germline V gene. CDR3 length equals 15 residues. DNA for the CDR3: TGCAGCGTTCCCGGGACAGGGGATTTGGGAGAGACCCAGTACTTC. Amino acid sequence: CSVPGTGDLGETQYF.

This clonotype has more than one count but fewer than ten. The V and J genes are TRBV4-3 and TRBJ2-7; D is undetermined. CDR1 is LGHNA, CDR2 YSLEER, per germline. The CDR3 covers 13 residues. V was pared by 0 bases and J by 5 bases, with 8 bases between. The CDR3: CASSQDPFDEQYF. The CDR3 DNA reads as TGCGCCAGCAGCCAAGATCCCTTCGACGAGCAGTACTTC.

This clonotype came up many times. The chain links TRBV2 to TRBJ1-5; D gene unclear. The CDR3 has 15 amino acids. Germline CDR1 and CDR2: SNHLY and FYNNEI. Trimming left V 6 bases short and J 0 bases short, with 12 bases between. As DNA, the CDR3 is TGTGCCAGCAGCGAAACGGCGTATAGCAATCAGCCCCAGCATTTT. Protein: CASSETAYSNQPQHF.

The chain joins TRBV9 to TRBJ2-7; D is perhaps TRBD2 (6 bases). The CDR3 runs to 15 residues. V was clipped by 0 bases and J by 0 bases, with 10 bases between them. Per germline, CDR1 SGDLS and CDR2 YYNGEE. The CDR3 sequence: CASSVGGGTSYEQYF. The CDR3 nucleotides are TGTGCCAGCAGCGTAGGGGGCGGGACCTCCTACGAGCAGTACTTC.

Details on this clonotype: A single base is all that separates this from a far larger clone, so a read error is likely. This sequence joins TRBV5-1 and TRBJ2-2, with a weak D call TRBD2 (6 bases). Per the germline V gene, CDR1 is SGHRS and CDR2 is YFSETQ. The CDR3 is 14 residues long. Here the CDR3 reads CASSFSGNTGGLFF. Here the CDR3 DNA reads TGCGCCAGCAGCTTTAGCGGAAACACCGGGGGGCTGTTTTTT.

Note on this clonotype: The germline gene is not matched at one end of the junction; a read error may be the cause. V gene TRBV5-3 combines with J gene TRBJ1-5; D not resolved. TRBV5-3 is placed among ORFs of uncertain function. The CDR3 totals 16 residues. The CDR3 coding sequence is TGTGCCAGCAGCCTTAGACCGGCACCGGGCAATCAGTCCCAGCATTTT. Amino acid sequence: CASSLRPAPGNQSQHF.